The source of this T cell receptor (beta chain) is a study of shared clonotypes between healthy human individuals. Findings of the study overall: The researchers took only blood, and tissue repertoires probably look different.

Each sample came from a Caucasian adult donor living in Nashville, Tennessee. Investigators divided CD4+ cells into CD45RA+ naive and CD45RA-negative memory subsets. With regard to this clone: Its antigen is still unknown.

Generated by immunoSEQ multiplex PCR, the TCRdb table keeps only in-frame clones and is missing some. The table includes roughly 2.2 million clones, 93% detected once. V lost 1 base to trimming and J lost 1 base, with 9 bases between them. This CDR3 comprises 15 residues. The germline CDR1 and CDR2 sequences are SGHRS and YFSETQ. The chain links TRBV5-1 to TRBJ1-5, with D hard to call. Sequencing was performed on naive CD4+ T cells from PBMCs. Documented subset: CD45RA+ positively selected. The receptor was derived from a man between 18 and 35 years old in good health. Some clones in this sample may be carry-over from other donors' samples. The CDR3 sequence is CASSLWGGSNQPQHF. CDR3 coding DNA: TGCGCCAGCAGCTTGTGGGGAGGGAGCAATCAGCCCCAGCATTTT.